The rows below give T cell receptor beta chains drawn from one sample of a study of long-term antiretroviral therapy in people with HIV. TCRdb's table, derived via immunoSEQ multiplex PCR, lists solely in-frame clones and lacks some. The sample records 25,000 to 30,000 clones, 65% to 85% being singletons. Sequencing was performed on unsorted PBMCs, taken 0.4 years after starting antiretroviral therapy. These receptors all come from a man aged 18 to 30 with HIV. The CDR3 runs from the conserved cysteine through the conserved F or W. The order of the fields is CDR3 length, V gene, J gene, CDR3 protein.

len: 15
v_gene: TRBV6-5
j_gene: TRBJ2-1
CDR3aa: CASSPPTSVYNEQFF

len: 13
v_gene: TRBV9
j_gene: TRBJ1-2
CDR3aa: CASSAGRAYGYTF

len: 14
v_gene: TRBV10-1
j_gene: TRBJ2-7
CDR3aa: CASSDKGSSYEQYF

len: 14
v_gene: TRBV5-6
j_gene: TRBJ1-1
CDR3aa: CASSFRQMNTEAFF

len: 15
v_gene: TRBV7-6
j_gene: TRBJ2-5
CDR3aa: CASSPSGVYQETQYF

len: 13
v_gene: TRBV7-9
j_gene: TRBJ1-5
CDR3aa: CASSQQGDQPQHF

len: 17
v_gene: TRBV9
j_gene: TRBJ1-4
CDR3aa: CASSPSNKGPVNEKLFF

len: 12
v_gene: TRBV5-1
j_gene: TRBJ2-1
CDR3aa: CASSIGPHEQFF

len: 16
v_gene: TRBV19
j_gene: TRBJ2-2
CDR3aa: CASSISSGRRNGELFF

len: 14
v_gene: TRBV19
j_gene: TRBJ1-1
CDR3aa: CASSPLPWGTEAFF

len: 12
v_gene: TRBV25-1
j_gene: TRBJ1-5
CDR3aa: CASSERNQPQHF

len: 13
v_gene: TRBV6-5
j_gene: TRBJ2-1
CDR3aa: CASSHPGENEQFF

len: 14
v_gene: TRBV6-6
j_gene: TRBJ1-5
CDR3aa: CASGNDRRGQPQHF

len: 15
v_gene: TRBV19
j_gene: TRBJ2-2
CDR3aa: CASSIGTGRTGELFF

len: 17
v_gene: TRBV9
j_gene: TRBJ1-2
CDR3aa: CASSVEPWGTGGDGYTF

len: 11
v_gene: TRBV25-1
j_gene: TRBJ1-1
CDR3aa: CASSPGTEAFF

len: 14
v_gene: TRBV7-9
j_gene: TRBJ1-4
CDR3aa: CASSHFGGGEKLFF

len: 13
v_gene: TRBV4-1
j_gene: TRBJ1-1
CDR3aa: CASSQVTDTEAFF

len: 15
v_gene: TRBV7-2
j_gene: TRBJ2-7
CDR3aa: CASSSSGGLYDEQYF

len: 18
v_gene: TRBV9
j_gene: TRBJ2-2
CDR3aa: CASSTRTSGGSNTGELFF

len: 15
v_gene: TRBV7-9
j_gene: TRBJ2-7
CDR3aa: CASSPPSGSAYEQYF

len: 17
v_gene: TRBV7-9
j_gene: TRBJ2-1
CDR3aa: CASSPKTGLAGGNEQFF

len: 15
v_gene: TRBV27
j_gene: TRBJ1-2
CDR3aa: CASSLSREINYGYTF

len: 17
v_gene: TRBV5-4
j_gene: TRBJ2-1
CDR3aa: CASSPAVGQLGYNEQFF

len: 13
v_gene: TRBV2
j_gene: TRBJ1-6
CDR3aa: CASKGTYNSPLHF

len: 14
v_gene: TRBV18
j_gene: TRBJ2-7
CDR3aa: CASSLAGTTYEQYF

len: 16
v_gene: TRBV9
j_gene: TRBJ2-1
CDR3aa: CASSVEKGSSYNEQFF

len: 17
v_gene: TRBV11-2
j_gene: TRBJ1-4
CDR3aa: CASSRPQISPTNEKLFF

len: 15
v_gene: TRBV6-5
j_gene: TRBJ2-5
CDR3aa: CASSANYRMQETQYF

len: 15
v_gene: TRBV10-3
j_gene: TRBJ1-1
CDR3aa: CAISESRELNTEAFF

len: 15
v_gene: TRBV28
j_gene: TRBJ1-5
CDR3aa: CASSLGRAGDQPQHF

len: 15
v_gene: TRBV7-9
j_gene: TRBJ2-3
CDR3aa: CASSPWGGSTDTQYF

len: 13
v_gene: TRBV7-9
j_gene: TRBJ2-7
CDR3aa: CASCRDRTWEQYF

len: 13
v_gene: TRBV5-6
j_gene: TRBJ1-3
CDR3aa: CASSPPRVDTIYF

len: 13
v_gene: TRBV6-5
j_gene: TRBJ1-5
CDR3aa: CASWTGGHQPQHF

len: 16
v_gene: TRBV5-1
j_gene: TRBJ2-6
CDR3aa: CASSTGDRAGANVLTF

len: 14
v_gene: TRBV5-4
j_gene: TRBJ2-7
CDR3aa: CASSLGRGVYEQYF

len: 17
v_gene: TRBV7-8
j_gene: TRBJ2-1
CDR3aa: CASSFGAQGLAGVEQFF

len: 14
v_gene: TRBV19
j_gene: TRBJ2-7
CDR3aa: CASSIISSSYEQYF

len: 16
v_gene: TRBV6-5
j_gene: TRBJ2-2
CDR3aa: CASSYSPGADTGELFF

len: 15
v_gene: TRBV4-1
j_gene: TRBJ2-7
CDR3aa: CASSQGLAEIYEQYF